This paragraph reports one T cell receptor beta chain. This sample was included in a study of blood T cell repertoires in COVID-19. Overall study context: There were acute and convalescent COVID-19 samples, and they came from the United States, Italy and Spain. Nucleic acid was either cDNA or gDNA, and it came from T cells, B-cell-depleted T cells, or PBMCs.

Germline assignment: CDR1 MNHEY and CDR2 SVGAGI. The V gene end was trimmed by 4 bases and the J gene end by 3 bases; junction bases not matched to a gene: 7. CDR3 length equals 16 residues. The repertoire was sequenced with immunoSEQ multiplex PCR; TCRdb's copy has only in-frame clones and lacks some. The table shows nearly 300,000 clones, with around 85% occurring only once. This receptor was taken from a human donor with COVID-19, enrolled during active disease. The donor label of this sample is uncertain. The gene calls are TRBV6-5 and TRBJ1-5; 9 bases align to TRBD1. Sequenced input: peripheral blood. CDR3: CASSSPGQGPNQPQHF. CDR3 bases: TGTGCCAGCAGTTCCCCGGGACAGGGCCCCAATCAGCCCCAGCATTTT.